This T cell receptor beta chain was sequenced for a study of molecular identifiers for immune sequencing clone quantification. Looking at the study overall: In replicates, RNA from roughly 21,000 or 96,000 naive CD8 cells was divided five ways and four parts were sequenced.

TCRdb analysed the PCR reads with MiXCR anew, one entry per CDR3 protein. The repertoire holds 20,000 or so distinct CDR3 sequences, with about a fifth as singletons. The CDR3 is made up of 16 amino acids. V was pared by 1 base and J by 3 bases, with 13 bases between. Germline CDR1 reads KGHSH; CDR2 reads LQKENI. This clonotype was counted ten times or more. Its matching antigen is unknown. Points from the study as a whole: Underestimated sizes of highly expanded clones could result from identical TCR molecules that share a barcode. Approximately 1 million naive cells reportedly did not prevent detection of spiked Jurkat TCR RNA from one cell.

The clonotype comes from a human donor in good health. Some libraries in this study had Jurkat cell RNA spiked in. J is TRBJ1-5 and V is TRBV18, with D uncertain. Sequenced: naive CD8+ T cells from blood, with Jurkat cell RNA spiked in. Described subset: FACS-sorted CD8+CD4-CCR7+CD45RA+ naive T cells. The CDR3 region has the DNA TGTGCCAGCTCACCACTTCGGAGGTCGTACAATCAGCCCCAGCATTTT. Protein product: CASSPLRRSYNQPQHF.